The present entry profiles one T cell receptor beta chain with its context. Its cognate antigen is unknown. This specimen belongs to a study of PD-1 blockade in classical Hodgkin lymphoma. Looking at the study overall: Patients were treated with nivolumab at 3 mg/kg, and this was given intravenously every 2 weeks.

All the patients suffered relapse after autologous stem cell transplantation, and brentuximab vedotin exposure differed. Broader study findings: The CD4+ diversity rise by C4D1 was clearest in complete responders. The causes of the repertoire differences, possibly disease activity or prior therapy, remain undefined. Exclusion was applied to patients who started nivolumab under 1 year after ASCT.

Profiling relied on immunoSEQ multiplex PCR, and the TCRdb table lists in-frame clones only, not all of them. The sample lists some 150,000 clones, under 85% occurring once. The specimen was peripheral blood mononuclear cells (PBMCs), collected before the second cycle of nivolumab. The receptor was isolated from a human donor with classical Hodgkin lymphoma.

CDR3 bases: TGTGCCATCCGTCGCGGGGACAGAGCCTACGAGCAGTACTTC. Translation gives CAIRRGDRAYEQYF. This chain links TRBV10-3 with TRBJ2-7, with D possibly TRBD1 on 7 matching bases. Deletions cut 8 bases from V and 2 bases from J, with 16 bases between. Germline CDR1 and CDR2: ENHRY and SYGVKD. The CDR3 totals 14 residues.